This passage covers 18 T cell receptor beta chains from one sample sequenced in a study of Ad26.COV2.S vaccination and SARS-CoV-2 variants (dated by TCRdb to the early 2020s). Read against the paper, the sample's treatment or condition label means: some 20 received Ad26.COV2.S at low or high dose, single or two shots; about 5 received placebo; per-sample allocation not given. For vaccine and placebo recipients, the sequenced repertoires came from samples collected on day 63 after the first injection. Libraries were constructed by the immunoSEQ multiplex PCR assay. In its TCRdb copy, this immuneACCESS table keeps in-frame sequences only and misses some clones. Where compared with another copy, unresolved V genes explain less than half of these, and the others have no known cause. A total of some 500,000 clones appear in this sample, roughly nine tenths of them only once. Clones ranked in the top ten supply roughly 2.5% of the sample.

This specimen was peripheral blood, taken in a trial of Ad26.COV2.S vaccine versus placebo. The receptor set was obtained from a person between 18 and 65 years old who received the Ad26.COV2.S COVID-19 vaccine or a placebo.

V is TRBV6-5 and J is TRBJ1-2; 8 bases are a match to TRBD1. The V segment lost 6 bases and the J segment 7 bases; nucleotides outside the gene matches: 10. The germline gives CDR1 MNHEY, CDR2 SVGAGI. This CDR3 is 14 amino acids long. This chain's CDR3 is CASRARQGAVGYTF. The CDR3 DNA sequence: TGTGCCAGCAGAGCTCGGCAGGGGGCGGTTGGCTACACCTTC.

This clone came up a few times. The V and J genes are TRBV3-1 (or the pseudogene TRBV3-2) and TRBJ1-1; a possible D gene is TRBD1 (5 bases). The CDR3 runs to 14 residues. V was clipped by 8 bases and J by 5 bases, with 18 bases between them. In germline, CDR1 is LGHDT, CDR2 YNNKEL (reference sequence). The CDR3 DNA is TGTGCCAGCGCCCTCAGTGGAGGGGAGACTGAAGCTTTCTTT. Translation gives CASALSGGETEAFF.

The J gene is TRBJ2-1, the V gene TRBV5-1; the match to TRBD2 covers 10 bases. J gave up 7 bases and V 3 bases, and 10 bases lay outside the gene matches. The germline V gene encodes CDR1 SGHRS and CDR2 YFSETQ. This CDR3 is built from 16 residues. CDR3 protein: CASSWTGTSEFNEQFF. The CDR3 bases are TGCGCCAGCAGCTGGACCGGGACTAGCGAGTTTAATGAGCAGTTCTTC.

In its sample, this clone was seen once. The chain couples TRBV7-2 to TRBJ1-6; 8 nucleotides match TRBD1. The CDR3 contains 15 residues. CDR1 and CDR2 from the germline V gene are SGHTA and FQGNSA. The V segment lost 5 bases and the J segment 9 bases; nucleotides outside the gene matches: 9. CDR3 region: CASSRATGEISPLHF. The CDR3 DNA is TGTGCCAGCAGCAGAGCGACAGGGGAAATTTCACCCCTCCACTTT.

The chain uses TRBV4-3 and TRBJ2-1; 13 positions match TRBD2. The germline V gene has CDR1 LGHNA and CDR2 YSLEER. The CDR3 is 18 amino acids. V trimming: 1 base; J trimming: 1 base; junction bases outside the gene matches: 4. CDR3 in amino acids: CASSQGSGLAGSYNEQFF. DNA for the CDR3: TGCGCCAGCAGCCAAGGGTCGGGACTAGCGGGGTCCTACAATGAGCAGTTCTTC.

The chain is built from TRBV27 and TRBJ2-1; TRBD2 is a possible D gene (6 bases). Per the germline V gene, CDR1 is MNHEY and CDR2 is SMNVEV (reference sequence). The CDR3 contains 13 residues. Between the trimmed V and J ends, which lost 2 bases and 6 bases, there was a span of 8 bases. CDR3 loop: CASSLLGGNEQFF. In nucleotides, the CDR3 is TGTGCCAGCAGTTTACTGGGGGGCAATGAGCAGTTCTTC.

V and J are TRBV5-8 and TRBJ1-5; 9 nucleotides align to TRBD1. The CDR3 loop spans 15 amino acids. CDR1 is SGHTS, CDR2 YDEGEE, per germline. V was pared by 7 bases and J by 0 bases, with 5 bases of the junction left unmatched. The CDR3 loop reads CASRDRAYSNQPQHF. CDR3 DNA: TGTGCCAGCCGGGACAGGGCATATAGCAATCAGCCCCAGCATTTT.

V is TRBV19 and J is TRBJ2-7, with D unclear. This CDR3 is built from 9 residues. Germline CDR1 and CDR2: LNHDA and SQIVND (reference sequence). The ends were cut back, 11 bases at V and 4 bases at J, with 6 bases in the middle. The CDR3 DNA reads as TGTGCCCCAAGGTACGAGCAGTACGTC. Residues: CAPRYEQYV.

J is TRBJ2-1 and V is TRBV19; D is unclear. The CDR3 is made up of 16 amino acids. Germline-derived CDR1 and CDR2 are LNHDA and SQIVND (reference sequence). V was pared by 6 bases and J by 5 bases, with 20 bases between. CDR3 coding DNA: TGTGCCAGTAGGCGCGGAGACTTCTTAACCGACAATGAGCAGTTCTTC. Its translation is CASRRGDFLTDNEQFF.

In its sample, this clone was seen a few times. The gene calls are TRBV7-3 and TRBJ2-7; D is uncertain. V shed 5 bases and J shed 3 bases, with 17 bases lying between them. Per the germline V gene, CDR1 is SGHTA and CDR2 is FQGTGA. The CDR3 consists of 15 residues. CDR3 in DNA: TGTGCCAGCAGCGCCGGGCCCACGGGCATCTACGAGCAGTACTTC. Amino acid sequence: CASSAGPTGIYEQYF. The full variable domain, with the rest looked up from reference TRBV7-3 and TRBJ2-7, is GAGVSQTPSNKVTEKGKYVELRCDPISGHTALYWYRQSLGQGPEFLIYFQGTGAADDSGLPNDRFFAVRPEGSVSTLKIQRTERGDSAVYLCASSAGPTGIYEQYFGPGTRLTVT.

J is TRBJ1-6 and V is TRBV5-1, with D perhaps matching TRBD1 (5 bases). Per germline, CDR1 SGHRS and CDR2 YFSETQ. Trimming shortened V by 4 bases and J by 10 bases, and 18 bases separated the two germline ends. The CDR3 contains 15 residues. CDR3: CASSLATGGTSPLHF. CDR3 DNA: TGCGCCAGCAGCCTGGCAACAGGCGGGACCTCACCCCTCCACTTT.

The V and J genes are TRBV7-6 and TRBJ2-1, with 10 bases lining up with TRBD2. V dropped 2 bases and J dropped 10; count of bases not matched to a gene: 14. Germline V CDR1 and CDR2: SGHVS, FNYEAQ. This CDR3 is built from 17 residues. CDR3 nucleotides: TGTGCCAGCAGCTTATGGGGGGGGAGCGGGAGGGCCAGCGAGCAGTTCTTC. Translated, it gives CASSLWGGSGRASEQFF.

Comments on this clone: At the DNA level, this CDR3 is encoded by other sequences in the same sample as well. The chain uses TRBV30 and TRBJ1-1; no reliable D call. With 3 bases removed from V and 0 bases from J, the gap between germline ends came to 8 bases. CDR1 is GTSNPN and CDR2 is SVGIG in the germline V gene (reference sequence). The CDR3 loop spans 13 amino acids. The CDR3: CAWRGGVNTEAFF. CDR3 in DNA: TGTGCCTGGAGAGGCGGGGTGAACACTGAAGCTTTCTTT.

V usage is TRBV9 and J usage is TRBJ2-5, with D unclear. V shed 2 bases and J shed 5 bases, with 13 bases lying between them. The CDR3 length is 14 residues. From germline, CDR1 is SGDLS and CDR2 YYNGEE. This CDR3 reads CASSVGSLRETQYF. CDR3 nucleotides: TGTGCCAGCAGCGTGGGCTCACTACGGGAGACCCAGTACTTC. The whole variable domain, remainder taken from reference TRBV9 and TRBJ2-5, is DSGVTQTPKHLITATGQRVTLRCSPRSGDLSVYWYQQSLDQGLQFLIQYYNGEERAKGNILERFSAQQFPDLHSELNLSSLELGDSALYFCASSVGSLRETQYFGPGTRLLVL.

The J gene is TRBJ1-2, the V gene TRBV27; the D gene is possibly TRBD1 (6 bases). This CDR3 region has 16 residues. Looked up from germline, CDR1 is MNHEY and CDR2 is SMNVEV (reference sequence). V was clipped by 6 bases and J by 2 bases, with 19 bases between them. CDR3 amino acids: CASSPLWGGANYGYTF. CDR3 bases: TGTGCCAGCAGCCCGCTCTGGGGGGGCGCAAACTATGGCTACACCTTC.

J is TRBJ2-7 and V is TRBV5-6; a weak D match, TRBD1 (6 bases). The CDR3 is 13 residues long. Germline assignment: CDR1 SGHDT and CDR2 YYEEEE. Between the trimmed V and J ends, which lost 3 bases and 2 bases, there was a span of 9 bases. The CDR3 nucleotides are TGTGCCAGCAGCTGGCGGACAGCCTACGAGCAGTACGTC. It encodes CASSWRTAYEQYV.

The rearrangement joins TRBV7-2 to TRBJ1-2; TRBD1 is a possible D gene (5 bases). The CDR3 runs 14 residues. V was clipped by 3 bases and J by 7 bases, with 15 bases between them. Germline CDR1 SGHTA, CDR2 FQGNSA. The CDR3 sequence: CASSLGRGLGGYTF. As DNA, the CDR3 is TGTGCCAGCAGCTTGGGACGAGGATTAGGTGGCTACACCTTC.

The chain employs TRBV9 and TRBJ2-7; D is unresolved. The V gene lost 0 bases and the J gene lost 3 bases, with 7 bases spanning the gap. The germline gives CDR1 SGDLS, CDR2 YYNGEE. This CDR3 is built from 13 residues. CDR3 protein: CASSVVSGYEQYF. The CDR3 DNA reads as TGTGCCAGCAGCGTAGTTTCCGGCTACGAGCAGTACTTC.